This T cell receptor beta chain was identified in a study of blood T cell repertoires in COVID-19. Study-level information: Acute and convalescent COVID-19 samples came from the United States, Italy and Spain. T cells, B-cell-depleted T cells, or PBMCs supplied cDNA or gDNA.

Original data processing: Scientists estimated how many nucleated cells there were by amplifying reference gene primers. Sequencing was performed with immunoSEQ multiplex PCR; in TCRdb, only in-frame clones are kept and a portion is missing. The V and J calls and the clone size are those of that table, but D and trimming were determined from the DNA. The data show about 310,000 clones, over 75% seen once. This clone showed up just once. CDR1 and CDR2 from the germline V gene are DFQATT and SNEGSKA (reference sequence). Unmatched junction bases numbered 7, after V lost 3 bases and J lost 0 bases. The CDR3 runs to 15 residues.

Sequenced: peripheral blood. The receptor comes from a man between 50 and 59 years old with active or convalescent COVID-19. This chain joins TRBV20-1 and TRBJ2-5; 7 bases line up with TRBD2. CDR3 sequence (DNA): TGCAGTGCTAGTCATGGGGGGGGATACCAAGAGACCCAGTACTTC. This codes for CSASHGGGYQETQYF.